Listed below are T cell receptor beta chains from one sample, sequenced in a study of T cell repertoires in cytomegalovirus infection. Each CDR3 protein is one row after TCRdb ran MiXCR on the reads. The profile shows 160,000 or so distinct CDR3 sequences, around 20% of them singletons. The sequencing sample was made of PBMCs. Receptors were obtained from a human donor in good health (CMV status not recorded). Some clones in this sample may be carry-over from other donors' samples. Each CDR3 is given with its conserved first and last residue. The order of the fields is CDR3 protein, CDR3 DNA, J gene, D gene, clone size, V gene. D genes are given only for firm matches. Only some rows state a clone size, as once, few, many or a class for expanded clones.

CASSQIRLAGSSTDTQYF,TGTGCCAGCAGCCAAATTCGCCTAGCGGGGTCTAGCACAGATACGCAGTATTTT,TRBJ2-3,TRBD2,NA,TRBV14
CSAEARIFVYGYTF,TGCAGTGCCGAAGCCCGCATATTCGTTTATGGCTACACCTTC,TRBJ1-2,NA,NA,TRBV20-1
CASSPSPGTAGNQPQHF,TGTGCCAGCAGTCCATCACCCGGGACAGCGGGCAATCAGCCCCAGCATTTT,TRBJ1-5,TRBD1,NA,TRBV6-2/TRBV6-3
CASSRTSGGVYEQYF,TGTGCCAGCAGCCGGACTAGTGGCGGGGTGTACGAGCAGTACTTC,TRBJ2-7,TRBD2,NA,TRBV7-9
CAWSWSTGANVLTF,TGTGCCTGGAGTTGGTCTACTGGGGCCAACGTCCTGACTTTC,TRBJ2-6,NA,once,TRBV30
CASSYPRDRGGMNTEAFF,TGTGCCAGCAGTTACCCGCGCGACAGGGGGGGCATGAACACTGAAGCTTTCTTT,TRBJ1-1,TRBD1,NA,TRBV6-6
CASSLGVTEAFF,TGTGCCAGCAGCCTAGGGGTGACTGAAGCTTTCTTT,TRBJ1-1,NA,few,TRBV28
CASSPWDRSLQETQYF,TGTGCCAGCAGTCCCTGGGACAGGTCCCTCCAAGAGACCCAGTACTTC,TRBJ2-5,TRBD1,few,TRBV5-4
CSARYSTGRDQPQHF,TGCAGTGCTAGATATTCCACAGGGCGCGATCAGCCCCAGCATTTT,TRBJ1-5,NA,few,TRBV20-1
CAIKRGTSGSTDTQYF,TGTGCCATCAAGAGAGGCACTAGCGGTAGCACAGATACGCAGTATTTT,TRBJ2-3,TRBD2,NA,TRBV10-3
CAWRRISLEQYF,TGTGCCTGGAGAAGGATTTCTCTCGAGCAGTACTTT,TRBJ2-7,NA,NA,TRBV30
CASSLPRMNTEAFF,TGTGCCAGCAGTTTGCCACGCATGAACACTGAAGCTTTCTTT,TRBJ1-1,NA,NA,TRBV28
CASSYLNNSPLHF,TGTGCCAGCAGTTACCTAAATAATTCACCCCTCCACTTT,TRBJ1-6,NA,few,TRBV6-6
CASSSGQGAGDTQYF,TGTGCCAGCAGCTCGGGACAGGGGGCGGGAGATACGCAGTATTTT,TRBJ2-3,TRBD1,few,TRBV7-3
CASRETGIGNEKLFF,TGTGCCAGCAGGGAGACAGGGATCGGTAATGAAAAACTGTTTTTT,TRBJ1-4,TRBD1,NA,TRBV2
CASSVAGGPRNEQFF,TGTGCCAGCAGTGTAGCGGGAGGGCCCAGGAATGAGCAGTTCTTC,TRBJ2-1,TRBD2,NA,TRBV2
CASSHGTQYEQYF,TGTGCCAGCAGCCACGGGACACAGTACGAGCAGTACTTC,TRBJ2-7,NA,many,TRBV14
CASRLQQNIQYF,TGTGCCAGCAGGTTACAGCAAAACATTCAGTACTTC,TRBJ2-4,NA,NA,TRBV6-1
CASSLGRLSAGVSTEQFF,TGTGCCAGCAGCTTAGGCCGACTGTCAGCGGGAGTATCGACTGAGCAGTTCTTC,TRBJ2-1,TRBD2,many,TRBV7-8
CASTPPVGGGYGANVLTF,TGTGCCAGCACCCCCCCAGTCGGGGGCGGATATGGGGCCAACGTCCTGACTTTC,TRBJ2-6,NA,few,TRBV2
CASSEGQGLSYEQYF,TGTGCCAGCAGTGAGGGACAGGGGTTATCCTACGAGCAGTACTTC,TRBJ2-7,TRBD1,NA,TRBV28
CAILDQQGARNTIYF,TGTGCCATCCTGGATCAACAGGGGGCGAGAAACACCATATATTTT,TRBJ1-3,TRBD1,NA,TRBV10-3
CASSSTSTSGGRNEQFF,TGCGCCAGCAGCTCCACTTCTACTAGCGGGGGGAGGAATGAGCAGTTCTTC,TRBJ2-1,TRBD2,NA,TRBV5-1
CASSLAGEELQNTEAFF,TGTGCCAGCAGCTTGGCAGGGGAGGAGCTTCAGAACACTGAAGCTTTCTTT,TRBJ1-1,NA,few,TRBV7-9
CASTGDNEQFF,TGTGCCAGCACAGGGGACAATGAGCAGTTCTTC,TRBJ2-1,NA,few,TRBV2
CASSLVGETNTGELFF,TGTGCCAGCAGCTTAGTTGGGGAGACGAACACCGGGGAGCTGTTTTTT,TRBJ2-2,NA,NA,TRBV7-9
CASSLGTVNTEAFF,TGTGCCAGCAGCCTGGGGACAGTGAACACTGAAGCTTTCTTT,TRBJ1-1,TRBD1,many,TRBV7-6
CSAWDSEAGSGNTIYF,TGCAGTGCTTGGGACAGTGAGGCAGGATCTGGAAACACCATATATTTT,TRBJ1-3,TRBD1,few,TRBV20-1
CASSQFAKEEIKNIQYF,TGCGCCAGCAGCCAGTTTGCCAAAGAGGAAATCAAAAACATTCAGTACTTC,TRBJ2-4,NA,many,TRBV4-1
CASSLVVLANEQFF,TGTGCCAGCAGCTTAGTGGTACTAGCGAATGAGCAGTTCTTC,TRBJ2-1,TRBD2,NA,TRBV7-9
CASSPTGSSYEQYF,TGTGCCAGCAGCCCTACAGGGAGCTCCTACGAGCAGTACTTC,TRBJ2-7,NA,NA,TRBV6-2/TRBV6-3
CASSSSGYYNEQFF,TGTGCCAGCAGCTCTAGCGGTTACTACAATGAGCAGTTCTTC,TRBJ2-1,TRBD2,NA,TRBV7-3
CASSLGVAQGPQHF,TGTGCCAGCAGCTTAGGTGTCGCTCAGGGTCCCCAGCATTTT,TRBJ1-5,NA,few,TRBV7-9
CASSFRETGELFF,TGTGCCAGCAGTTTCAGGGAAACCGGGGAGCTGTTTTTT,TRBJ2-2,NA,few,TRBV6-6
CSVKDRGADTQYF,TGCAGCGTGAAGGACAGGGGTGCAGATACGCAGTATTTT,TRBJ2-3,TRBD1,few,TRBV29-1
CASGLARGGRSPDTQYF,TGTGCTAGTGGCCTCGCTCGGGGAGGGCGGTCACCAGATACGCAGTATTTT,TRBJ2-3,TRBD2,NA,TRBV12-5
CASSLEAGGYTF,TGTGCCAGCAGCTTAGAGGCAGGTGGCTACACCTTC,TRBJ1-2,NA,many,TRBV7-2
CATSRDQKDTQYF,TGTGCCACCAGCAGAGATCAGAAAGATACGCAGTATTTT,TRBJ2-3,NA,many,TRBV15
CASRALGGADIQYF,TGTGCCAGCAGAGCCCTGGGAGGGGCGGACATTCAGTACTTC,TRBJ2-4,TRBD2,once,TRBV6-2/TRBV6-3
CATSDPRVTDLGYGYTF,TGTGCCACCAGTGATCCGAGGGTGACGGACCTAGGTTATGGCTACACCTTC,TRBJ1-2,NA,NA,TRBV24-1
CASSPGLAGTKETQYF,TGTGCTAGCAGCCCAGGACTAGCGGGGACGAAAGAGACCCAGTACTTC,TRBJ2-5,TRBD2,many,TRBV7-7
CASSQPTRGEQFF,TGCGCCAGCAGCCAGCCGACTAGAGGGGAGCAGTTCTTC,TRBJ2-1,NA,many,TRBV4-1
CASSLDPSNTEAFF,TGTGCCAGCAGCTTAGACCCTTCGAACACTGAAGCTTTCTTT,TRBJ1-1,NA,many,TRBV7-2
CASSFAQNYGYTF,TGTGCCAGCAGTTTCGCGCAAAACTATGGCTACACCTTC,TRBJ1-2,NA,many,TRBV12-3/TRBV12-4
CASSPGLARSGELFF,TGCGCCAGCAGCCCGGGACTAGCTCGGTCCGGGGAGCTGTTTTTT,TRBJ2-2,TRBD2,NA,TRBV4-1
CASSLGVVTDTQYF,TGTGCCAGCAGCTTAGGGGTCGTCACAGATACGCAGTATTTT,TRBJ2-3,NA,many,TRBV7-9
CASSRGGDYGYTF,TGTGCCAGCAGTCGCGGGGGGGACTATGGCTACACCTTC,TRBJ1-2,NA,NA,TRBV7-3
CASSLNRRAAKNIQYF,TGTGCCAGCAGCTTAAACCGCCGGGCGGCCAAAAACATTCAGTACTTC,TRBJ2-4,NA,NA,TRBV11-2
CASSLDRRDEQFF,TGTGCCAGCAGCTTAGACAGGAGGGATGAGCAGTTCTTC,TRBJ2-1,NA,many,TRBV7-8
CASSLIGVSYEQYF,TGTGCCAGCAGCTTAATCGGGGTTTCCTACGAGCAGTACTTC,TRBJ2-7,NA,NA,TRBV7-2
CASSQDHSGTTYNEQFF,TGCGCCAGCAGCCAAGATCATAGCGGGACCACCTACAATGAGCAGTTCTTC,TRBJ2-1,TRBD2,many,TRBV4-1
CASSLPPGLAGGTDTQYF,TGTGCCAGCAGCCTCCCCCCCGGACTAGCGGGAGGGACAGATACGCAGTATTTT,TRBJ2-3,TRBD2,few,TRBV5-7
CASSLVIGAGSEQFF,TGTGCCAGCAGCTTAGTCATCGGAGCGGGGAGTGAGCAGTTCTTC,TRBJ2-1,TRBD2,many,TRBV11-2
CASSLAGTGTDTQYF,TGTGCCAGCAGCTTAGCCGGGACGGGGACAGATACGCAGTATTTT,TRBJ2-3,NA,medium-sized,TRBV7-8
CASSNGRTEKLFF,TGTGCCAGCAGCAACGGACGGACTGAAAAACTGTTTTTT,TRBJ1-4,NA,once,TRBV6-5
CASRTGTGRAQQYF,TGTGCCAGCAGGACCGGGACAGGGAGGGCCCAGCAGTACTTC,TRBJ2-7,TRBD1,NA,TRBV27
CASSFFGVADTQYF,TGTGCCAGCAGTTTCTTCGGGGTCGCAGATACGCAGTATTTT,TRBJ2-3,NA,few,TRBV28
CSARFGPGEQFF,TGCAGTGCTAGGTTTGGGCCCGGGGAGCAGTTCTTC,TRBJ2-1,NA,NA,TRBV20-1
CASSFPYTNTEAFF,TGTGCCAGCAGTTTTCCATACACCAACACTGAAGCTTTCTTT,TRBJ1-1,NA,NA,TRBV28